This TCR beta chain was captured by sequencing in a study of T cells after posttransplantation cyclophosphamide. This clone was observed many times. A marrow graft followed busulfan-fludarabine conditioning, with cyclophosphamide on days +3 and +4. Germline CDR1 and CDR2: MGHRA and YSYEKL. Trimming at V came to 1 base and at J to 7 bases, leaving 11 bases not matched to a gene. The CDR3 loop spans 17 amino acids. TCRdb's copy holds only in-frame clones and misses some; the assay was immunoSEQ multiplex PCR. Listed here are approximately 13,000 clones without any singletons, the top ten holding approximately 22%.

The sequence came from a female patient in her 40s who received an allogeneic stem cell transplant from a related donor, was CMV-positive, and had no GVHD. These T cells may partly come from the graft donor. Material: PBMCs, obtained approximately 1,100 days after allogeneic stem cell transplant with posttransplant cyclophosphamide. The rearrangement joins TRBV4-1 to TRBJ1-5; 9 nucleotides align to TRBD1. CDR3 nucleotide sequence: TGCGCCAGCAGCCAAGCCCCGAACAGGGGGCCCAGCCAGCCCCAGCATTTT. Its translation: CASSQAPNRGPSQPQHF.